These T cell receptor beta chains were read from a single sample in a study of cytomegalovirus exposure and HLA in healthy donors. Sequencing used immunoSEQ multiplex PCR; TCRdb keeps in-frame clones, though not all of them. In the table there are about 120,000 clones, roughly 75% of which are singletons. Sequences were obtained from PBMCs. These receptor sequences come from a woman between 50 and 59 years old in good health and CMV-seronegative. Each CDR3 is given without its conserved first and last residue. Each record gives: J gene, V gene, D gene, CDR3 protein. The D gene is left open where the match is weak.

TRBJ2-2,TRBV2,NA,ASLGATTGELF
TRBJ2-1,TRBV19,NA,ASSMGHNTYNEQF
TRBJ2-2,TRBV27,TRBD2,ASSLLGGSRTGELF
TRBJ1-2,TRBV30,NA,AWSVSRDGYT
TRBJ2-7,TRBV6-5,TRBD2,ASSLSSGSYEQY
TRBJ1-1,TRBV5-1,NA,ASSLAGVINTEAF
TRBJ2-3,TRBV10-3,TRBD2,ASGGARDTQY
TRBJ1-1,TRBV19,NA,ASSQGNTEAF
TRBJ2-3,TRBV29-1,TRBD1,SVGSVGQVFIHSRDTQY
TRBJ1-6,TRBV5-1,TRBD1,ASRIKTGSDSPLH